These 30 T cell receptor beta chains originate from one sample sequenced in a study of tumor-infiltrating lymphocytes in primary liver carcinoma. A primer matching the constant region was used to make TCR beta cDNA from approximately 0.45 ug of total RNA. Three nested multiplex PCR rounds, a slightly modified ARM-PCR, produced the libraries for TCR beta. Primers for the first two PCR rounds were TRBV1-TRBV30 forward primers and a C-beta reverse primer (around 10 cycles per round). MiXCR, run by TCRdb on the multiplex PCR reads, gives a single entry per CDR3 protein. This sample yields about 96,000 distinct CDR3 sequences, of which around 68% are seen a single time; around 26% belongs to the top ten. RNA and DNA were co-extracted from around 18-30 mg of unsorted bulk tissue. Specimen: tumor-adjacent normal liver tissue. The source of these receptors is a man aged 40-49 years with primary liver carcinoma and hepatitis B virus infection.

With regard to this clonotype: The final CDR3 position lacks the conserved phenylalanine or tryptophan, pointing to a likely read error. This chain uses TRBV6-1 with TRBJ2-3; a possible D gene is TRBD2 (5 bases). Germline V gene lookup returns CDR1 MNHNS and CDR2 SASEGT. This CDR3 is 15 amino acids long. CDR3 nucleotides: TGTGCCAGCAGTCCCGGGGTGGGTGCCACAGCTACGCAGTATTTG. It encodes CASSPGVGATATQYL.

In its sample, this clonotype was seen once. Being one base from a much bigger clone, this may be a read error. V gene TRBV28 combines with J gene TRBJ2-3; the match to TRBD2 covers 8 bases. Germline loops: CDR1 MDHEN, CDR2 SYDVKM. The CDR3 runs to 14 residues. CDR3 sequence (DNA): TGTGTCAGCAGTAATAGCGGGGAGACAGATACGCAGTATTTT. It is translated as CVSSNSGETDTQYF.

CDR3 DNA sequence: TGTGCCAGCAACAGCGCGGGGCCTCCGGGCTACACCTTC. It translates to CASNSAGPPGYTF. V and J are TRBV11-2 and TRBJ1-2, with a weak D call TRBD1 (5 bases). The CDR3 sequence is 13 residues long. Germline V lookup: CDR1 SGHAT, CDR2 FQNNGV. Trimming cost V 7 bases and J 8 bases, with 17 bases left between them.

Note on this clonotype: An end of the junction differs from the germline gene, which may be a read error. J is TRBJ2-7 and V is TRBV11-2, with D perhaps TRBD1 or TRBD2 (5 bases each). The CDR3 consists of 16 residues. Per germline, CDR1 SGHAT and CDR2 FQNNGV. Here the CDR3 DNA reads TGTGCCAGGAGCTTAGGGGCCGGGGAGAACCCTCGGGAACAGTACTTC. Its translation is CARSLGAGENPREQYF.

This clonotype has at least ten counts. The genes are TRBV10-1 and TRBJ2-3; TRBD2 agrees at 11 bases. The CDR3 is 14 amino acids. The J segment lost 6 bases and the V segment lost 9 bases, leaving 8 bases of the junction unmatched. Germline-derived CDR1 and CDR2 are WNHNN and SYGVQD (reference sequence). CDR3 sequence: CASGSGRAGDTQYF. The CDR3 DNA follows: TGCGCCAGTGGTAGCGGGAGGGCCGGGGATACGCAGTATTTT.

In regard to this clonotype: An end of the junction does not agree with germline; a read error may underlie this. The CDR3 bases are TGTGCCAGCAGGGAAGACAGTGAGTACGCTGAAGCTTTCTTT. Translated: CASREDSEYAEAFF. The chain recombines TRBV6-1 with TRBJ1-1; D is perhaps TRBD1 (5 bases). This CDR3 comprises 14 residues. Germline V gene lookup returns CDR1 MNHNS and CDR2 SASEGT.

This clonotype was observed many times. The CDR3 bases are TGTGCCAGCAGTTTCGGACCGGACTACGAGCAGTACTTC. Amino acid sequence: CASSFGPDYEQYF. V gene TRBV6-6 combines with J gene TRBJ2-7; the D is unclear. The CDR3 has 13 amino acids. Germline CDR1 MNHNY, CDR2 SVGAGI (reference sequence). Trimming pared 4 bases from V and 3 bases from J, leaving 10 bases between.

This clonotype has at least ten counts. The chain combines TRBV6-6 with TRBJ2-3; D is uncertain. Trimming took 3 bases from V and 4 from J, leaving 8 bases between them. Germline CDR1 is MNHNY and CDR2 is SVGAGI (reference sequence). This CDR3 spans 13 amino acids. CDR3 residues: CASSYGAADTQYF. The CDR3 coding sequence is TGTGCCAGCAGTTATGGAGCAGCAGATACGCAGTATTTT.

In its sample, this clonotype was seen once. The genes are TRBV11-2 and TRBJ2-5; D may correspond to TRBD1 or TRBD2 (5 bases each). The CDR3 has 11 residues. Germline V lookup: CDR1 SGHAT, CDR2 FQNNGV. V was trimmed by 5 bases and J by 14 bases, leaving 15 bases between them. CDR3 bases: TGTGCCAGCAGCCGATCATGGGACCACTACTTC. Translation: CASSRSWDHYF.

This clonotype was seen a handful of times. This may stem from a read error, because a much larger clone lies one nucleotide away. The chain links TRBV29-1 to TRBJ2-1; unclear D gene. Germline assignment: CDR1 SQVTM and CDR2 ANQGSEA. This CDR3 is built from 14 residues. CDR3 DNA: TGCAGCGTTGTAGAGGCCACCTTTCGGCCTGAGCAGCTCTTC. This gives the protein CSVVEATFRPEQLF.

As to this clonotype: A clone one base away is much larger, so this may be a read error. The CDR3 is CVSSHLVGGEQFF. In DNA, the CDR3 is TGTGTCAGCAGCCACCTGGTCGGGGGCGAGCAGTTCTTC. The chain recombines TRBV14 with TRBJ2-1; D could derive from TRBD1 or TRBD2 (6 bases each). Germline V gene lookup returns CDR1 SGHDN and CDR2 FVKESK. This CDR3 contains 13 residues. Filled out from reference TRBV14 and TRBJ2-1, the complete variable domain reads EAGVTQFPSHSVIEKGQTVTLRCDPISGHDNLYWYRRVMGKEIKFLLHFVKESKQDESGMPNNRFLAERTGGTYSTLKVQPAELEDSGVYFCVSSHLVGGEQFFGPGTRLTVL.

V gene TRBV11-2 combines with J gene TRBJ2-7; a possible D gene is TRBD1 (6 bases). Germline CDR1 reads SGHAT; CDR2 reads FQNNGV. Trimming left V 3 bases short and J 2 bases short, with 11 bases between. This CDR3 region has 14 residues. Here the CDR3 reads CASSFKGHAYEQYF. Written as DNA, the CDR3 is TGTGCCAGCAGCTTCAAGGGACATGCCTACGAGCAGTACTTC.

Details on this clonotype: As the CDR3 is not closed by the conserved phenylalanine or tryptophan, this likely results from a read error. This chain links TRBV10-3 with TRBJ2-5; the D gene is possibly TRBD1 (6 bases). This CDR3 has 14 residues. From germline, CDR1 is ENHRY and CDR2 SYGVKD. DNA of the CDR3: TGCGCCATCAGCCCAGGGGACGGACAAGAGACCCAGTACTAC. Translating it yields CAISPGDGQETQYY.

The CDR3 spells CASTSLASYNEQYF. DNA of the CDR3: TGTGCCAGCACTTCACTAGCTTCCTACAACGAGCAGTACTTC. The chain has TRBV6-5 and TRBJ2-5, with a weak D call TRBD2 (6 bases). The J call may be in error: the DNA end matches TRBJ2-7 better. Germline V gives CDR1 MNHEY, CDR2 SVGAGI. The CDR3 loop spans 14 amino acids.

This rearrangement joins TRBV11-2 to TRBJ2-1; a weak D match, TRBD2 (5 bases). V was pared by 5 bases and J by 12 bases, with 32 bases between. This CDR3 contains 18 residues. The germline V gene has CDR1 SGHAT and CDR2 FQNNGV. CDR3 residues: CASSLVRADGGYGDGQFF. The CDR3 DNA follows: TGTGCCAGCAGCCTAGTCCGGGCAGACGGCGGGTATGGGGATGGGCAGTTCTTC.

Worth noting for this clonotype: The junction shows a germline mismatch at one end, possibly a read error. J is TRBJ2-7 and V is TRBV28, with D possibly TRBD2 on 5 matching bases. Germline CDR1 and CDR2: MDHEN and SYDVKM. CDR3 length equals 14 residues. Here the CDR3 DNA reads TGTGCCAACAGTTTAATGGCGGGCTCCTACGAGCAGTACTTC. Protein: CANSLMAGSYEQYF.

This clonotype was counted many times. The chain employs TRBV29-1 and TRBJ2-7; no clear D gene. The ends were cut back, 2 bases at V and 1 base at J, with 6 bases in the middle. CDR3 length equals 12 residues. CDR1 is SQVTM, CDR2 ANQGSEA, per germline. In DNA, the CDR3 is TGCAGCGTTGAACTGTCTTCCTACGAGCAGTACTTC. Translation gives CSVELSSYEQYF.

The chain couples TRBV5-4 to TRBJ2-1, with 7 bases that match TRBD1. Germline lookup yields CDR1 SGHNT and CDR2 YYREEE (reference sequence). The junction had 20 bases not matched to a gene; V was cut back by 7 bases and J by 4 bases. The CDR3 loop spans 18 amino acids. CDR3 protein: CASGRIQGSWRTYNEQFF. CDR3 nucleotides: TGTGCCAGCGGCCGAATACAGGGGAGCTGGAGGACTTACAATGAGCAGTTCTTC.

Regarding this clonotype: One junction end does not reproduce the germline sequence, and a read error may be involved. J is TRBJ2-1 and V is TRBV29-1; D gene unclear. Germline CDR1 SQVTM, CDR2 ANQGSEA. CDR3 length: 13 residues. The CDR3 here is CSVDAQTSNEQFF. CDR3 in DNA: TGCAGTGTTGATGCTCAGACGAGCAATGAGCAGTTCTTC.

By sample share, this clonotype is medium-sized. The chain joins TRBV29-1 to TRBJ2-1; 8 nucleotides align to TRBD1. CDR1 and CDR2 from the germline V gene are SQVTM and ANQGSEA. Germline trimming cut 4 bases from V and 6 bases from J; bases unmatched to any gene: 8. This CDR3 comprises 14 residues. The CDR3 loop is CSVVGQGPFNEQFF. CDR3 DNA sequence: TGCAGCGTTGTTGGACAGGGACCTTTCAATGAGCAGTTCTTC.

This clonotype appeared a few times. The junction does not match germline at one end; this may be a read error. The rearrangement joins TRBV20-1 to TRBJ2-1; 7 bases fit TRBD2. The CDR3 extends over 14 amino acids. CDR1 DFQATT and CDR2 SNEGSKA come from the germline V gene (reference sequence). This CDR3 reads CSARDPLADNEQFF. The CDR3 nucleotides read TGCAGTGCAAGAGACCCTCTAGCGGACAATGAGCAGTTCTTC.

The gene calls are TRBV11-2 and TRBJ2-3; D is possibly TRBD1 (6 bases). V gave up 5 bases and J gave up 10 bases, with 19 bases separating them. This CDR3 region has 14 residues. Germline-derived CDR1 and CDR2 are SGHAT and FQNNGV. CDR3 in amino acids: CASSLGIGGDAQYF. The DNA of the CDR3 is TGTGCCAGCAGCCTCGGGATTGGGGGCGATGCGCAGTATTTT.

With respect to this clonotype: One end of the junction does not line up with germline, which may come from a read error. The genes are TRBV2 and TRBJ2-2; possible D gene TRBD2, 7 bases. The CDR3 is 14 amino acids. CDR1 is SNHLY and CDR2 is FYNNEI in the germline V gene. The CDR3: CARQGGVLVGELFF. CDR3 sequence (DNA): TGTGCCAGACAAGGGGGGGTCCTCGTCGGGGAACTGTTTTTT.

Worth noting for this clonotype: Here the CDR3 omits its conserved ending phenylalanine or tryptophan, so a read error is the likely source. Because the CDR3's place on the DNA is in doubt, the DNA is left out and the CDR3 is given as listed by TCRdb. The rearrangement joins TRBV4-1 to TRBJ2-1. Germline V lookup: CDR1 MGHRA, CDR2 YSYEKL. 15 amino acids form the CDR3, both terminal residues included. Here the CDR3 reads CASSPPLGSYNEQSI.

Points on this clonotype: This may be a read error: a much more frequent sequence differs by one nucleotide. The V gene is TRBV4-1, the J gene TRBJ2-7, with 8 bases fitting TRBD1. Germline CDR1 MGHRA, CDR2 YSYEKL. This CDR3 has 17 amino acids. Losses at the gene ends were 6 bases for V and 1 base for J; bases not matched to a gene: 14. CDR3 in amino acids: CASSSKSLGQGSYEQYF. CDR3 sequence (DNA): TGCGCCAGCAGTTCCAAGAGTCTAGGACAGGGTTCCTACGAGCAGTACTTC.

With regard to this clonotype: Its ends do not fully match the called genes, so a read error is possible. This chain's CDR3 is CGVQWDPSSYEQYF. DNA for the CDR3: TGCGGCGTCCAATGGGACCCCAGTTCCTACGAGCAGTACTTC. The rearrangement uses TRBV29-1 and TRBJ2-7; D may correspond to TRBD1 or TRBD2 (5 bases each). The germline CDR1 and CDR2 sequences are SQVTM and ANQGSEA. This CDR3 contains 14 residues.

With regard to this clonotype: An end of the junction does not agree with germline; a read error may underlie this. This chain links TRBV4-1 with TRBJ2-7; D not resolved. The CDR3 spans 12 residues. The germline V gene encodes CDR1 MGHRA and CDR2 YSYEKL. CDR3 amino acids: CASRGPSYAQYF. CDR3 bases: TGCGCCAGCAGAGGGCCATCCTACGCGCAGTACTTC.

This clonotype was seen a few times. The chain links TRBV28 to TRBJ2-1; 9 positions agree with TRBD2. The germline V gene encodes CDR1 MDHEN and CDR2 SYDVKM. This CDR3 spans 15 amino acids. J was trimmed by 4 bases and V by 2 bases; bases with no gene match: 3. The CDR3 region has the DNA TGTGCCAGCAGTTTACGCGGGAGGGGATACAATGAGCAGTTCTTC. Its protein product is CASSLRGRGYNEQFF.

The rearrangement uses TRBV5-1 and TRBJ2-1; D might be TRBD1 (6 bases). V was shortened by 0 bases and J by 5 bases, with 12 bases between the two germline ends. Germline CDR1 reads SGHRS; CDR2 reads YFSETQ. This CDR3 comprises 15 residues. DNA of the CDR3: TGCGCCAGCAGCTTGGCTAGCTGGGGGCACAATGAGCAGTTCTTC. It specifies CASSLASWGHNEQFF. Together with reference TRBV5-1 and TRBJ2-1, the CDR3 gives the full variable domain: KAGVTQTPRYLIKTRGQQVTLSCSPISGHRSVSWYQQTPGQGLQFLFEYFSETQRNKGNFPGRFSGRQFSNSRSEMNVSTLELGDSALYLCASSLASWGHNEQFFGPGTRLTVL.

About this clonotype itself: Compared with germline, one end of the junction differs, possibly owing to a read error. The gene calls are TRBV11-2 and TRBJ2-5; D is possibly TRBD1 (6 bases). CDR1 is SGHAT, CDR2 FQNNGV, per germline. This CDR3 has 15 residues. The CDR3 protein is CAGSLGGIGLETPYF. CDR3 DNA: TGTGCCGGCAGCTTAGGGGGTATAGGGTTAGAGACCCCGTACTTC. Full variable domain (outside the CDR3, taken from reference TRBV11-2 and TRBJ2-5): EAGVAQSPRYKIIEKRQSVAFWCNPISGHATLYWYQQILGQGPKLLIQFQNNGVVDDSQLPKDRFSAERLKGVDSTLKIQPAKLEDSAVYLCAGSLGGIGLETPYFGPGTRLLVL.